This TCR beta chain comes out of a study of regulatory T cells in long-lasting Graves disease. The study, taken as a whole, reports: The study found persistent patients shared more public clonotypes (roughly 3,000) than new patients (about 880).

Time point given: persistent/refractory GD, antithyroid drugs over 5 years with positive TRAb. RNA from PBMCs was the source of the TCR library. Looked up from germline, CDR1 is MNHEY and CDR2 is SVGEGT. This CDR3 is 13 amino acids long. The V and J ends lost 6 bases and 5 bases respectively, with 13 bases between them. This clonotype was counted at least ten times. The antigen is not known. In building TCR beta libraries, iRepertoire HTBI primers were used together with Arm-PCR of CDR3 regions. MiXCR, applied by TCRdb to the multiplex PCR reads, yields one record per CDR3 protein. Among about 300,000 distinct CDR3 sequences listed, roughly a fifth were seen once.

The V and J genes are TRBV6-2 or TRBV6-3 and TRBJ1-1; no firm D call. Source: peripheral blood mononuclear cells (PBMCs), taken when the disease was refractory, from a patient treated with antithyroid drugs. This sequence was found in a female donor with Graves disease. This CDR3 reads CASSHKAWTEAFF. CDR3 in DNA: TGTGCCAGCAGCCACAAGGCGTGGACTGAAGCTTTCTTT.